This T cell receptor beta chain emerged from a study of blood T cells in healthy people across ages. Study results and caveats: Getting older went along with TCR beta diversity per million T cells dropping roughly linearly. Naive T cell percentage by flow cytometry tracked strongly with beta diversity. Aged donors had fewer naive CD4+ cells and lower diversity than long-lived donors.

V was pared by 7 bases and J by 5 bases, with 7 bases of the junction left unmatched. CDR1 and CDR2 (germline): KGHSH, LQKENI. The length of the CDR3 is 13 residues. Regarding this clonotype: Its antigen is unknown.

Together with a sample-barcoded 5' primer, a J-beta primer mix was included in a second PCR lasting about 7 to 11 cycles. Using its own MiXCR run on the 5' RACE reads, TCRdb lists one record per CDR3 protein. The sample has roughly 790,000 distinct CDR3 sequences; roughly 43% are singletons. The sequence was collected from a woman between 55 and 75 years old in good health. Sequencing was performed on blood. This chain joins TRBV18 and TRBJ2-7, with TRBD1 matching 8 bases. The CDR3 nucleotides read TGTGCCAGCTTAGGACAGGGCGGTCACGAGCAGTACTTC. Translated, it gives CASLGQGGHEQYF.